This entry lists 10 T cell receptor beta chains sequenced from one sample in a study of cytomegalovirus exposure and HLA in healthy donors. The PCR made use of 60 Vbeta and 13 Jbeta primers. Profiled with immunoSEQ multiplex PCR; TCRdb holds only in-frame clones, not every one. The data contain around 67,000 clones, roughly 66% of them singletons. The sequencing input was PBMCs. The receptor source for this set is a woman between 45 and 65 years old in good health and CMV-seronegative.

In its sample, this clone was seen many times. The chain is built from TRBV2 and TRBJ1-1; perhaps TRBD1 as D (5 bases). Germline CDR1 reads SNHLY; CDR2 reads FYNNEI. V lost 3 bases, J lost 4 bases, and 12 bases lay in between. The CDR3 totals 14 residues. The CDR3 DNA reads TGTGCCAGCAGTGAGGGGGGTTTGGGCACTGAAGCTTTCTTT. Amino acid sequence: CASSEGGLGTEAFF.

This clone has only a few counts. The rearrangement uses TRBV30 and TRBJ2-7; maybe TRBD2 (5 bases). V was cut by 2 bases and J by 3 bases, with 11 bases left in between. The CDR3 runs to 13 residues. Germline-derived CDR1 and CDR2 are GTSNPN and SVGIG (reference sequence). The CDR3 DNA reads TGTGCCTGGAGTCGAGGGATAAGCTACGAGCAGTACTTC. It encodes CAWSRGISYEQYF.

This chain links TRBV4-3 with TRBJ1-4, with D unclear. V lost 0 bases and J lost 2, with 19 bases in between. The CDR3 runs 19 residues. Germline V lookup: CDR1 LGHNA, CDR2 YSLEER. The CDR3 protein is CASSQDHSGSFATNEKLFF. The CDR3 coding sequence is TGCGCCAGCAGCCAAGATCATTCAGGAAGCTTTGCGACTAATGAAAAACTGTTTTTT.

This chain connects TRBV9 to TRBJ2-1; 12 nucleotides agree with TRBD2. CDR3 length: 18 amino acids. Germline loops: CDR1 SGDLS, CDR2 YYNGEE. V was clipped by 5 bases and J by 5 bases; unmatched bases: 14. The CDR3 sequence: CASSSKPARLAGDNEQFF. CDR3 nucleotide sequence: TGTGCCAGCAGTTCTAAACCCGCTCGACTAGCGGGAGACAATGAGCAGTTCTTC.

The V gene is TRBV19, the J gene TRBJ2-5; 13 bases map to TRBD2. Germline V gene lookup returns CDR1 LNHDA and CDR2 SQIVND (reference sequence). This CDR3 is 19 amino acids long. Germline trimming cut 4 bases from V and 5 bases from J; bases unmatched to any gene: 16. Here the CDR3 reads CASSTTRWTSGSVVETQYF. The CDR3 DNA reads TGTGCCAGTAGTACGACTCGTTGGACTAGCGGGAGTGTGGTGGAGACCCAGTACTTC.

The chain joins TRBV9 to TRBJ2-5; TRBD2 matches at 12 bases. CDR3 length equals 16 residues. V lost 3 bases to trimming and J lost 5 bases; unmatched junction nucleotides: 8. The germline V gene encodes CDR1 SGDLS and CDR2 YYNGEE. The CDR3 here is CASSGGLAGSWETQYF. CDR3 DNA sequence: TGTGCCAGCAGCGGAGGACTAGCGGGGTCATGGGAGACCCAGTACTTC.

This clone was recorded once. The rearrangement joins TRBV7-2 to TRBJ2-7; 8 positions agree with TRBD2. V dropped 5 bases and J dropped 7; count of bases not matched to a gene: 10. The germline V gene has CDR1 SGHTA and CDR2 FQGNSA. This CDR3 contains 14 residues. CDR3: CASSRPELAGEQYF. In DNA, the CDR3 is TGTGCCAGCAGCCGACCCGAGTTAGCGGGGGAGCAGTACTTC. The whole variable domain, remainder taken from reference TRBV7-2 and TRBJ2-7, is GAGVSQSPSNKVTEKGKDVELRCDPISGHTALYWYRQSLGQGLEFLIYFQGNSAPDKSGLPSDRFSAERTGGSVSTLTIQRTQQEDSAVYLCASSRPELAGEQYFGPGTRLTVT.

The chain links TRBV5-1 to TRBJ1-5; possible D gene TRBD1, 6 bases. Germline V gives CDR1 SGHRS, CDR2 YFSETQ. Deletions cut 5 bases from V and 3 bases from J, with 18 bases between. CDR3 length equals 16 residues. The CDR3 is CASSRGPQGPNQPQHF. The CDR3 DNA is TGCGCCAGCAGTAGGGGACCGCAGGGGCCCAATCAGCCCCAGCATTTT.

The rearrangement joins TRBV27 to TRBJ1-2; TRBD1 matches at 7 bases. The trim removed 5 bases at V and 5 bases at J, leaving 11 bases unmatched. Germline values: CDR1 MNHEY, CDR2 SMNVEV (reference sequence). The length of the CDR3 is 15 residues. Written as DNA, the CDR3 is TGTGCCAGCAGTCCAAGACAGGGATTACTTTATGGCTACACCTTC. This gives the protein CASSPRQGLLYGYTF.

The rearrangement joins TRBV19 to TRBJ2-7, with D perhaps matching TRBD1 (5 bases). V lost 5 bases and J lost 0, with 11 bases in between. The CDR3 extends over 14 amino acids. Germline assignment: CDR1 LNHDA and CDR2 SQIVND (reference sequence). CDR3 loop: CASSPSTVSYEQYF. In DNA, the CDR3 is TGTGCCAGTAGTCCCTCGACAGTCTCCTACGAGCAGTACTTC.